Below, 20 T cell receptor beta chains from the same sample are listed, as sequenced in a study of blood T cell repertoires in COVID-19. This table comes from immunoSEQ multiplex PCR, and its TCRdb copy is limited to in-frame clones, with some not included. This sample has approximately 120,000 clones, with around 88% found just once. The material sequenced was peripheral blood. The receptors here all came from a human donor in a cohort sampled during active COVID-19.

This clone has a single count. The rearrangement links TRBV5-8 to TRBJ1-2; no firm D call. Trimming shortened V by 2 bases and J by 1 base, and 3 bases separated the two germline ends. Germline CDR1 is SGHTS and CDR2 is YDEGEE. CDR3 length: 12 residues. The CDR3 DNA reads TGTGCCAGCAGCTTCAGTAACTATGGCTACACCTTC. Translating it yields CASSFSNYGYTF. Complete variable domain (other parts from reference TRBV5-8 and TRBJ1-2): EAGVTQSPTHLIKTRGQQATLRCSPISGHTSVYWYQQALGLGLQFLLWYDEGEERNRGNFPPRFSGRQFPNYSSELNVNALELEDSALYLCASSFSNYGYTFGSGTRLTVV.

This clone was observed once. The rearrangement joins TRBV7-5 to TRBJ2-1; the DNA was not compared with TRBD1, the D call given in the table. TRBV7-5 is a listed pseudogene. This CDR3 is 17 amino acids long. The CDR3 coding sequence is TGTGCCAGAAGCTTAATCCCTCGAGGGGGAAGAGGCAATGAGCAGTTCTTC. Its protein product is CARSLIPRGGRGNEQFF.

This chain joins TRBV25-1 and TRBJ2-1; TRBD2 matches 10 bases. The CDR3 loop spans 15 amino acids. Germline CDR1 is MGHDK and CDR2 is SYGVNS. V shed 5 bases, J shed 8 bases, and the junction held 9 bases outside the gene matches. CDR3 region: CASSTPSGSGDEQFF. Written as DNA, the CDR3 is TGTGCCAGCAGTACCCCTAGCGGGAGCGGGGATGAGCAGTTCTTC.

The V and J genes are TRBV28 and TRBJ2-7, with 8 bases lining up with TRBD1. V trimming: 6 bases; J trimming: 0 bases; junction bases outside the gene matches: 7. CDR1 MDHEN and CDR2 SYDVKM come from the germline V gene. CDR3 length equals 15 residues. The CDR3 coding sequence is TGTGCCAGCAGCCCAAGACAGGGGCCCTCCTACGAGCAGTACTTC. This gives the protein CASSPRQGPSYEQYF.

V is TRBV19 and J is TRBJ2-1; 14 bases line up with TRBD2. The CDR3 loop spans 16 amino acids. Trimming cost V 4 bases and J 7 bases; bases outside gene matches: 6. The germline CDR1 and CDR2 sequences are LNHDA and SQIVND (reference sequence). CDR3 sequence reads: CASSRKGTSGSNEQFF. The CDR3 DNA sequence: TGTGCCAGTAGTAGAAAGGGGACTAGCGGGAGTAATGAGCAGTTCTTC.

This chain connects TRBV5-1 to TRBJ2-3; 9 bases fit TRBD1. In germline, CDR1 is SGHRS, CDR2 YFSETQ. The CDR3 has 16 amino acids. V was clipped by 0 bases and J by 4 bases; unmatched bases: 6. The CDR3 DNA is TGCGCCAGCAGCTTGGATCCGGGACAGGGATCAGATACGCAGTATTTT. Translating it yields CASSLDPGQGSDTQYF.

The CDR3 nucleotides are TGTGCCCTAGGACCGACTAGCGGGATGGTTACCGGGGAGCTGTTTTTT. It translates to CALGPTSGMVTGELFF. J is TRBJ2-2 and V is TRBV7-6; 11 bases are shared with TRBD2. The V segment lost 11 bases and the J segment 5 bases; nucleotides outside the gene matches: 13. CDR3 length equals 16 residues. Germline V CDR1 and CDR2: SGHVS, FNYEAQ.

The chain is built from TRBV3-1 (or the pseudogene TRBV3-2) and TRBJ2-3; D unclear. Germline lookup yields CDR1 LGHDT and CDR2 YNNKEL (reference sequence). CDR3 length equals 12 residues. Trimming stripped 8 bases from V and 3 bases from J, with 9 bases between. CDR3 amino acids: CASRSWTDTQYF. The DNA for the CDR3 is TGTGCCAGCCGGAGTTGGACAGATACGCAGTATTTT.

The V call is TRBV19, the J call TRBJ1-2; no reliable D call. CDR1 is LNHDA, CDR2 SQIVND, per germline (reference sequence). V lost 8 bases, J lost 2 bases, and 9 bases lay in between. CDR3 length equals 12 residues. The CDR3 loop reads CASRGWNYGYTF. DNA of the CDR3: TGTGCCAGTCGAGGATGGAACTATGGCTACACCTTC.

This clone was found a few times. The rearrangement joins TRBV7-2 to TRBJ2-2, with D tentatively TRBD2 (5 bases). Trimming removed 2 bases at V and 10 bases at J, with 14 bases between. The CDR3 has 14 amino acids. Germline V gives CDR1 SGHTA, CDR2 FQGNSA. This CDR3 reads CASSLQYGVSELFF. CDR3 coding DNA: TGTGCCAGCAGCTTACAGTACGGGGTATCGGAGCTGTTTTTT.

This chain links TRBV7-8 with TRBJ2-7, with 10 bases identical to TRBD2. Trimming removed 5 bases from V and 4 bases from J; junction bases left unmatched: 11. This CDR3 comprises 16 residues. The germline V gene has CDR1 SGHVS and CDR2 FQNEAQ. DNA of the CDR3: TGTGCCAGCAGCCTCAACCCTAGCGGGAGTTTGTACGAGCAGTACTTC. Its translation: CASSLNPSGSLYEQYF.

As DNA, the CDR3 is TGTGCCAGCAGTGATGCCGGAGGAATCGCAGATACGCAGTATTTT. Translated: CASSDAGGIADTQYF. The genes are TRBV9 and TRBJ2-3; D perhaps matches TRBD2 (5 bases). Trimming cost V 5 bases and J 4 bases, with 17 bases left between them. The CDR3 totals 15 residues. CDR1 and CDR2 (germline): SGDLS, YYNGEE.

The chain employs TRBV7-9 and TRBJ1-1; 8 nucleotides match TRBD1. Germline assignment: CDR1 SEHNR and CDR2 FQNEAQ (reference sequence). V trimming: 5 bases; J trimming: 4 bases; junction bases outside the gene matches: 9. The CDR3 runs to 15 residues. The CDR3 protein is CASSGGPTGGTEAFF. The CDR3 DNA sequence: TGTGCCAGCAGCGGAGGACCTACAGGGGGCACTGAAGCTTTCTTT.

The rearrangement joins TRBV27 to TRBJ2-7; 7 nucleotides line up with TRBD2. Germline CDR1 is MNHEY and CDR2 is SMNVEV (reference sequence). The J segment lost 7 bases and the V segment lost 3 bases, leaving 9 bases of the junction unmatched. The CDR3 has 14 amino acids. CDR3 DNA: TGTGCCAGCAGTTTTGGGGGGGGTTGGCGGGAGCAGTACTTC. It yields the protein CASSFGGGWREQYF.

This sequence joins TRBV28 and TRBJ2-7; tentative D call: TRBD1 (6 bases). With 6 bases removed from V and 3 bases from J, the gap between germline ends came to 18 bases. In germline, CDR1 is MDHEN, CDR2 SYDVKM. This CDR3 contains 15 residues. The CDR3: CASRIAEQGIYEQYF. In nucleotides, the CDR3 is TGTGCCAGCAGAATCGCGGAACAGGGTATCTACGAGCAGTACTTC.

The count of this clone is one. V gene TRBV7-2 combines with J gene TRBJ2-7, with 7 nucleotides matching TRBD1. Germline values: CDR1 SGHTA, CDR2 FQGNSA. The ends lost 3 bases at V and 2 bases at J; junction bases unmatched: 7. The CDR3 is made up of 15 amino acids. The CDR3 sequence is CASSFIGQDPYEQYF. DNA of the CDR3: TGTGCCAGCAGCTTTATTGGACAGGACCCCTACGAGCAGTACTTC.

The chain uses TRBV2 and TRBJ2-2, with D possibly TRBD2 on 5 matching bases. V shed 2 bases and J shed 9 bases, with 13 bases lying between them. CDR3 length: 14 amino acids. Germline V lookup: CDR1 SNHLY, CDR2 FYNNEI. The CDR3 DNA follows: TGTGCCAGCAGTGAAAGGACTGCCGAGCGGGAGCTGTTTTTT. Its translation is CASSERTAERELFF.

The chain is built from TRBV6-5 and TRBJ1-2; D is possibly TRBD1 (5 bases). Deletions cut 4 bases from V and 4 bases from J, with 13 bases between. CDR3 length: 14 residues. Germline V lookup: CDR1 MNHEY, CDR2 SVGAGI. Here the CDR3 DNA reads TGTGCCAGCAGTTCCCCGACAGAAATCTATGGCTACACCTTC. It encodes CASSSPTEIYGYTF.

This clone appeared a single time. The rearrangement links TRBV20-1 to TRBJ2-7; 9 positions match TRBD1. The CDR3 is 11 amino acids. Germline CDR1 DFQATT, CDR2 SNEGSKA (reference sequence). The CDR3 sequence: CSGTGNDEQYF. For the CDR3, the DNA is TGCAGCGGGACAGGGAATGACGAGCAGTACTTC.

The chain combines TRBV28 with TRBJ2-2; D might be TRBD1 (6 bases). Germline V gene data show CDR1 as MDHEN and CDR2 as SYDVKM. The ends were cut back, 4 bases at V and 2 bases at J, with 14 bases in the middle. The length of the CDR3 is 16 residues. This CDR3 is CASSSPGRGNTGELFF. The CDR3 bases are TGTGCCAGCAGTTCCCCAGGCAGGGGCAACACCGGGGAGCTGTTTTTT.